A single T cell receptor (beta chain) is shown here with its context. Its target is unknown. The data derive from a study of cytomegalovirus exposure and HLA in healthy donors. The PCR had 60 Vbeta and 13 Jbeta primers. Sequencing was performed with immunoSEQ multiplex PCR; in TCRdb, only in-frame clones are kept and a portion is missing. The table shows roughly 100,000 clones, with 75% to 85% occurring only once. Germline-derived CDR1 and CDR2 are SGHRS and YFSETQ. The CDR3 consists of 16 residues. With V trimmed by 4 bases and J by 0 bases, 6 bases remained unmatched. Study-wide points: There were reportedly fewer N-insertions in an Asian-associated ancestry cluster than the approximately 640-donor mean, in a later analysis. The study recorded about 160 TCR beta chains that were cytomegalovirus-associated. Apparent HLA restriction characterized most CMV-associated TCR beta chains in a later analysis. Being productive about 87% or about 30% of the time was typical of most TCR beta V segments in an earlier analysis.

This clonotype was sampled from a young man in good health and CMV-seronegative. The sequenced sample consisted of PBMCs. This sequence joins TRBV5-1 and TRBJ2-1; 8 nucleotides match TRBD2. The CDR3 sequence is CASSPVAGSSYNEQFF. Written as DNA, the CDR3 is TGCGCCAGCAGCCCCGTAGCGGGAAGCTCCTACAATGAGCAGTTCTTC.